The T cell receptor (beta chain) under discussion was sequenced for a study of blood T cell repertoires in COVID-19. Across the study: Sample material is recorded as cDNA or gDNA derived from T cells, B-cell-depleted T cells, or PBMCs.

CDR3 length equals 15 residues. Germline CDR1 is SEHNR and CDR2 is FQNEAQ (reference sequence). Remarks on this clone: At one end, the junction sequence differs from germline, possibly due to a read error.

The repertoire was sequenced with immunoSEQ multiplex PCR; TCRdb's copy has only in-frame clones and lacks some. The table has some 120,000 clones, less than 95% seen once. The TCR comes from a human donor with active COVID-19. The donor label of this sample is uncertain. Specimen: peripheral blood. The chain combines TRBV7-9 with TRBJ1-4; possible D gene TRBD1, 5 bases. The CDR3 DNA reads as TGTGCCAGCAGCCTAGCCGGGGGTGGTAATGAAAAACTGTTTTTT. This sequence encodes CASSLAGGGNEKLFF.